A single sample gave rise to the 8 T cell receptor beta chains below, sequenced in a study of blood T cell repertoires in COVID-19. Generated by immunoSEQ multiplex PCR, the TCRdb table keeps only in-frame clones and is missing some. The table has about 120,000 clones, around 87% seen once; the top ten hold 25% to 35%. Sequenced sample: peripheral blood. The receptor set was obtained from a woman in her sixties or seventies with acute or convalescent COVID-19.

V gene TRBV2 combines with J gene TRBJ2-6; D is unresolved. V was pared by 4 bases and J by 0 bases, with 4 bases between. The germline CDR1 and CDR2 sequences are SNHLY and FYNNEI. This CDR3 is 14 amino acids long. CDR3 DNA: TGTGCCAGCAGTGGAGGCTCTGGGGCCAACGTCCTGACTTTC. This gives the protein CASSGGSGANVLTF.

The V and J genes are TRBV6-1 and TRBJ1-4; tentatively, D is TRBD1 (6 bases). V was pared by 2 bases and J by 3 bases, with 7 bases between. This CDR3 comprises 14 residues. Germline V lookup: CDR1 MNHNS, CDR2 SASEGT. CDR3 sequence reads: CASSEQGSNEKLFF. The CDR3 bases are TGTGCCAGCAGTGAACAGGGGTCTAATGAAAAACTGTTTTTT.

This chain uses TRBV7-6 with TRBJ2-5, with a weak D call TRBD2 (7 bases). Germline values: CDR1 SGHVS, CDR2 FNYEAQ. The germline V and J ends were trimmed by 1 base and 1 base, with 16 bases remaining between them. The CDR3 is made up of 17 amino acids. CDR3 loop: CASSLGPVGGPQETQYF. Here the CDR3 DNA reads TGTGCCAGCAGCTTAGGACCAGTGGGGGGGCCCCAAGAGACCCAGTACTTC.

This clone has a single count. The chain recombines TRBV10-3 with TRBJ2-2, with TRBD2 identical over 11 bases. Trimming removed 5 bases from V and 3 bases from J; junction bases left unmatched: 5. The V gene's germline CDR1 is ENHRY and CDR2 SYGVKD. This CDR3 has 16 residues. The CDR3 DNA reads TGTGCCATCAGTTCTAGCGGGGGGTCCCACACCGGGGAGCTGTTTTTT. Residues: CAISSSGGSHTGELFF.

The CDR3 DNA reads as TGTGCCAGCAGCTGGACAGGGGTGGGCTCCTACGAGCAGTACTTC. Translating it yields CASSWTGVGSYEQYF. The V and J genes are TRBV7-9 and TRBJ2-7; TRBD1 agrees at 9 bases. CDR1 SEHNR and CDR2 FQNEAQ come from the germline V gene (reference sequence). Germline trimming cut 4 bases from V and 0 bases from J; bases unmatched to any gene: 4. This CDR3 region has 15 residues. The entire variable domain, with the rest obtained from reference TRBV7-9 and TRBJ2-7, is as follows: DTGVSQNPRHKITKRGQNVTFRCDPISEHNRLYWYRQTLGQGPEFLTYFQNEAQLEKSRLLSDRFSAERPKGSFSTLEIQRTEQGDSAMYLCASSWTGVGSYEQYFGPGTRLTVT.

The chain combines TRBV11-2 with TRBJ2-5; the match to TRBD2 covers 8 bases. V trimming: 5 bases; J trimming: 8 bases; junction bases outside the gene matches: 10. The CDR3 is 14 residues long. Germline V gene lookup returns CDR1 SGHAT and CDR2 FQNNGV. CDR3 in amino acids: CASSPPLGGATQYF. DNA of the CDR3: TGTGCCAGCAGCCCCCCTCTCGGGGGGGCCACCCAGTACTTC.

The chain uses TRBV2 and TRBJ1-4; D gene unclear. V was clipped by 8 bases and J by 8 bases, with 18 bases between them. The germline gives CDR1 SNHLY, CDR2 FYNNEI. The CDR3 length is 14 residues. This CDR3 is CASRQEASGEKLFF. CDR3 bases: TGTGCCAGCCGGCAGGAGGCATCCGGAGAAAAACTGTTTTTT.

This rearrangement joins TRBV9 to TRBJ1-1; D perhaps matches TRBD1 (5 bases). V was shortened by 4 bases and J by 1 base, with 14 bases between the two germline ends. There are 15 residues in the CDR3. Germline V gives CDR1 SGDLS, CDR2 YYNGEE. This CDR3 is CASSKARGENTEAFF. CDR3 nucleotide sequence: TGTGCCAGCAGCAAAGCCCGGGGGGAGAACACTGAAGCTTTCTTT.